These 9 T cell receptor beta chains originate from one sample sequenced in a study of T cell responses to AZD1222 COVID-19 vaccine. Sequencing was performed with immunoSEQ multiplex PCR; in TCRdb, only in-frame clones are kept and a portion is missing. The sample carries over 130,000 clones, about 92% recorded once. Sequencing used peripheral blood, obtained on day 0 of AZD1222 vaccination. The origin of the receptors is an adult in good health.

The V and J genes are TRBV12-3 or TRBV12-4 and TRBJ2-3; D gene uncertain. V lost 6 bases to trimming and J lost 6 bases, with 13 bases between them. The CDR3 loop spans 13 amino acids. CDR3 loop: CASSNKPADTQYF. The CDR3 bases are TGTGCCAGCAGCAATAAGCCCGCCGATACGCAGTATTTT.

V and J are TRBV4-3 and TRBJ1-4; D remains unclear. Trimming stripped 0 bases from V and 3 bases from J, with 8 bases between. The length of the CDR3 is 15 residues. CDR1 is LGHNA, CDR2 YSLEER, per germline. The CDR3 spells CASSQDRASNEKLFF. CDR3 bases: TGCGCCAGCAGCCAAGACCGGGCCTCTAATGAAAAACTGTTTTTT.

The chain has TRBV4-1 and TRBJ1-1; a possible D gene is TRBD1 (5 bases). Germline loops: CDR1 MGHRA, CDR2 YSYEKL. V was pared by 3 bases and J by 2 bases, with 13 bases between. The CDR3 covers 15 residues. The DNA of the CDR3 is TGCGCCAGCAGCCACCCGTCAGGGATTAACACTGAAGCTTTCTTT. Its protein is CASSHPSGINTEAFF.

The chain carries TRBV12-5 and TRBJ1-3; no reliable D call. Germline V CDR1 and CDR2: LGHNT, FRNRAP. V was pared by 4 bases and J by 13 bases, with 14 bases between. The length of the CDR3 is 12 residues. The CDR3 coding sequence is TGTGCTAGTGGTTCCCCTCCCCTCCTTATATATTTT. This encodes CASGSPPLLIYF.

This clone was seen only once. The chain carries TRBV18 and TRBJ2-5, with D perhaps matching TRBD1 or TRBD2 (5 bases each). The CDR3 loop spans 15 amino acids. From germline, CDR1 is KGHSH and CDR2 LQKENI. Between the trimmed V and J ends, which lost 3 bases and 5 bases, there was a span of 16 bases. CDR3 protein: CASSPGDGRRETQYF. The CDR3 DNA is TGTGCCAGCTCACCCGGGGACGGCCGCAGGGAGACCCAGTACTTC.

A note on this clone: Germline is not matched at one junction end, which may reflect a read error. The chain recombines TRBV6-5 with TRBJ1-2; possibly TRBD1 for D (6 bases). Germline V gene data show CDR1 as MNHEY and CDR2 as SVGAGI. The CDR3 is 15 amino acids. The CDR3 region is CASSDSGAGNYGYTF. The CDR3 coding sequence is TGTGCCAGCAGTGACTCAGGGGCGGGTAACTATGGCTACACCTTC.

V gene TRBV11-2 combines with J gene TRBJ2-1; TRBD2 matches 8 bases. The CDR3 loop spans 16 amino acids. CDR1 and CDR2 (germline): SGHAT, FQNNGV. The V gene end was trimmed by 3 bases and the J gene end by 2 bases; junction bases not matched to a gene: 6. The CDR3: CASSLGGAGAYNEQFF. CDR3 in DNA: TGTGCCAGCAGCTTGGGAGGAGCGGGAGCCTACAATGAGCAGTTCTTC.

This clone was picked up one time. The gene calls are TRBV7-9 and TRBJ2-3; no reliable D call. Deletions cut 2 bases from V and 0 bases from J, with 15 bases between. The CDR3 is 17 amino acids. The V gene's germline CDR1 is SEHNR and CDR2 FQNEAQ (reference sequence). In nucleotides, the CDR3 is TGTGCCAGCAGCTTACTTGGGAAGGCGGCTAGCACAGATACGCAGTATTTT. It encodes CASSLLGKAASTDTQYF.

The rearrangement links TRBV4-1 to TRBJ2-1; a possible D gene is TRBD1 (5 bases). This CDR3 has 14 residues. CDR1 is MGHRA, CDR2 YSYEKL, per germline. The V and J ends lost 0 bases and 2 bases respectively, with 5 bases between them. CDR3 in amino acids: CASSQEQAYNEQFF. CDR3 nucleotide sequence: TGCGCCAGCAGCCAAGAACAGGCCTACAATGAGCAGTTCTTC.